This T cell receptor (beta chain) was found in a study of T cell responses to AZD1222 COVID-19 vaccine. This table comes from immunoSEQ multiplex PCR, and its TCRdb copy is limited to in-frame clones, with some not included. The data show 110,000 or so clones, around 87% seen once. The CDR3 loop spans 13 amino acids. Germline loops: CDR1 SGHKS, CDR2 YYEKEE (reference sequence). With V trimmed by 3 bases and J by 7 bases, 5 bases remained unmatched. The sample in question was peripheral blood, obtained 28 days after the second AZD1222 dose. The J gene is TRBJ1-2, the V gene TRBV5-5; 8 bases are a match to TRBD1. The receptor comes from an adult who received the AZD1222 COVID-19 vaccine. The CDR3 reads CASSSDRVLGYTF. In nucleotides, the CDR3 is TGTGCCAGCAGCTCGGACAGGGTACTTGGCTACACCTTC.